This TCR beta chain was sequenced for a study of cytomegalovirus exposure and HLA in healthy donors. Across the study: It was reported in a later analysis that the same platform had been used for the approximately 120 validation repertoires as for the 550 to 700 first-cohort repertoires. The study, taken as a whole, reports: Published work reported that the classifier diagnosed cytomegalovirus status with high specificity and sensitivity. Rarity held for most TCR sequences, but there were some public TCRs that occurred in many donors. Listed as cytomegalovirus-associated were 150 to 200 TCR beta chains.

The method was immunoSEQ multiplex PCR; TCRdb's version includes in-frame clones alone and lacks a portion of them. The table has approximately 120,000 clones, 88% seen once; the top ten hold about 2%. With respect to this clone: Its target is not known.

The V and J ends lost 6 bases and 0 bases respectively, with 12 bases between them. Germline CDR1 MRHNA, CDR2 SNTAGT. The CDR3 extends over 15 amino acids. The material sequenced was PBMCs. This chain links TRBV6-4 with TRBJ1-5; D not resolved. This TCR came from a woman aged 18 to 35 in good health and CMV-seronegative. The DNA for the CDR3 is TGTGCCAGCAGGGAGGCGGCCTATAGCAATCAGCCCCAGCATTTT. Its protein product is CASREAAYSNQPQHF.